This T cell receptor (beta chain) was obtained from a study of neurological immune-mediated disorders. TCRdb redid the calling of the 5' RACE reads with MiXCR, one entry per CDR3 protein. The sample consists of about 66,000 distinct CDR3 sequences, less than 5.5% of them appearing once. This clonotype was counted ten times or more. Antigen unknown. Trimming removed 4 bases at V and 0 bases at J, with 10 bases between. The germline V gene has CDR1 SGDLS and CDR2 YYNGEE. The CDR3 extends over 14 amino acids. Regarding the study as a whole: None of the CDR3 amino acid sequences of expanded clones recurred across subjects, suggesting private repertoires in all groups.

This clonotype originated in a man under 40 with multiple sclerosis. Sequencing used PBMCs. J is TRBJ1-1 and V is TRBV9; D gene unclear. The CDR3 DNA follows: TGTGCCAGCAGCCCGAGACCCATGAACACTGAAGCTTTCTTT. Translated, it gives CASSPRPMNTEAFF. Combining the CDR3 with reference TRBV9 and TRBJ1-1 gives the whole variable domain DSGVTQTPKHLITATGQRVTLRCSPRSGDLSVYWYQQSLDQGLQFLIQYYNGEERAKGNILERFSAQQFPDLHSELNLSSLELGDSALYFCASSPRPMNTEAFFGQGTRLTVV.